The source of this TCR beta chain is a study of neurological immune-mediated disorders. Study-wide results and caveats: No CDR3 amino acid sequences were shared by expanded clones across subjects, suggesting private repertoires in all groups.

Time point described: longitudinal time-point 3. Looked up from germline, CDR1 is DFQATT and CDR2 is SNEGSKA (reference sequence). The V and J ends lost 5 bases and 0 bases, in that order; junction bases with no gene match: 7. CDR3 length equals 14 residues. One entry per CDR3 protein, called by TCRdb with MiXCR from the 5' RACE reads. The table records fewer than 50,000 distinct CDR3 sequences, 13% of them present only once. This clonotype was recorded many times. Its antigen is unidentified. The chain carries TRBV20-1 and TRBJ2-7; TRBD2 aligns across 7 bases. The specimen was PBMCs. The source of this sequence is a man aged 25-45 years in good health. CDR3 DNA: TGCAGTGCTCCTACTAGCGTCTACTCCTACGAGCAGTACTTC. Protein product: CSAPTSVYSYEQYF.